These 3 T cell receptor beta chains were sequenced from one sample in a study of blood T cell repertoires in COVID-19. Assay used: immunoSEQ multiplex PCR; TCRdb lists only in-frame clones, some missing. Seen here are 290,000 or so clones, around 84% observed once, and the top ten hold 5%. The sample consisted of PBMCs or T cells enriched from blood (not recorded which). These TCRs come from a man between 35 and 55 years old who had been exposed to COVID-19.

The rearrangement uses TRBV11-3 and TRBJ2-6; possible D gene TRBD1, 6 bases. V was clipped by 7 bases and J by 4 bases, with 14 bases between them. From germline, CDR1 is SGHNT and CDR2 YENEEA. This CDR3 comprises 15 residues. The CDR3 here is CASNIPQGGANVLTF. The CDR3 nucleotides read TGTGCCAGCAACATCCCACAGGGAGGGGCCAACGTCCTGACTTTC. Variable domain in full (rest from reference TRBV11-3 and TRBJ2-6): EAGVVQSPRYKIIEKKQPVAFWCNPISGHNTLYWYLQNLGQGPELLIRYENEEAVDDSQLPKDRFSAERLKGVDSTLKIQPAELGDSAVYLCASNIPQGGANVLTFGAGSRLTVL.

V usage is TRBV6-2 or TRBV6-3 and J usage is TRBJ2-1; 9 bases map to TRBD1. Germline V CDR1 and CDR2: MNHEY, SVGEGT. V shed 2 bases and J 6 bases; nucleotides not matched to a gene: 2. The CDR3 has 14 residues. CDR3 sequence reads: CASSYGTGSNEQFF. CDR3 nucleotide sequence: TGTGCCAGCAGTTACGGGACAGGGTCCAATGAGCAGTTCTTC.

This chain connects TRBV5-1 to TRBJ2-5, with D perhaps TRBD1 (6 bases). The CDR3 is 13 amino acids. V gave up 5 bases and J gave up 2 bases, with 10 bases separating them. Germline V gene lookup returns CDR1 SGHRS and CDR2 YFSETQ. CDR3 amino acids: CASRTGTQETQYF. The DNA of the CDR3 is TGCGCCAGCAGAACCGGGACACAAGAGACCCAGTACTTC.